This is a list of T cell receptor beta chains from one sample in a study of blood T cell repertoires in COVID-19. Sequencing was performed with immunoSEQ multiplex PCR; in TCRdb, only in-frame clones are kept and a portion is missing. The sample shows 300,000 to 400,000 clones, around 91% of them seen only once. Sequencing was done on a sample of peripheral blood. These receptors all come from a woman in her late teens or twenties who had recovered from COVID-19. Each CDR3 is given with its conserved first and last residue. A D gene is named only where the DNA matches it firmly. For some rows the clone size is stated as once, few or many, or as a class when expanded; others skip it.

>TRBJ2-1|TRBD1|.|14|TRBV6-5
TGTGCCAGCAGTCGGGGAGACAGGGGGAATGAGCAGTTCTTC
CASSRGDRGNEQFF
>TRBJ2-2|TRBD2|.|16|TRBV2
TGTGCCAGCAGTGACCTAGCGGGAGAGACCACCGGGGAGCTGTTTTTT
CASSDLAGETTGELFF
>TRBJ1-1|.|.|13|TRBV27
TGTGCCAGCAGTTTTGGGCCGAACACTGAAGCTTTCTTT
CASSFGPNTEAFF
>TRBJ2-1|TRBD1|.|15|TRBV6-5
TGTGCCAGCAGGGTTGGGACAGCCCTTAGTCGCGAGCAGTTCTTC
CASRVGTALSREQFF
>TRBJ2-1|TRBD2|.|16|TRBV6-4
TGTGCCAGCAGTGCACGGCGGGGGAGCTCCTACAATGAGCAGTTCTTC
CASSARRGSSYNEQFF
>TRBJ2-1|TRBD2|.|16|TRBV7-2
TGTGCCAGCAGACAACCTCTGGGGGGGGGCTACAATGAGCAGTTCTTC
CASRQPLGGGYNEQFF
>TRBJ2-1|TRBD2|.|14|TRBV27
TGTGCCAGCAGAACTAGCGGGAGGAACAATGAGCAGTTCTTC
CASRTSGRNNEQFF
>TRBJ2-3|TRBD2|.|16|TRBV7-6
TGTGCCAGCAGCTTCTCCGGTGGGAGGGCTACAGATACGCAGTATTTT
CASSFSGGRATDTQYF
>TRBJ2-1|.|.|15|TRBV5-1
TGCGCCAGCAGCTTGGAGTCGGGCTCCTACAATGAGCAGTTCTTC
CASSLESGSYNEQFF
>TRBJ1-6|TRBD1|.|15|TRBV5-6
TGTGCCAGCAGCTCAGGGACAGGGCCCAATTCACCCCTCCACTTT
CASSSGTGPNSPLHF
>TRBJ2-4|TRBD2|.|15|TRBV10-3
TGTGCCATCAGTTCCGGCGGGAGGGAGACAAACATTCAGTACTTC
CAISSGGRETNIQYF
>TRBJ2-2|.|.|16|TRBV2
TGTGCCGGACATCCGAAGGGGCAGCGAAACACCGGGGAGCTGTTTTTT
CAGHPKGQRNTGELFF
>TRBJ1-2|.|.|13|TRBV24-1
TGTGCCACCAGTGATCCGTCGGGTGCTGGCTACACCTTC
CATSDPSGAGYTF
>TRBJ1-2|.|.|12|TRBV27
TGTGCCAGCAGAGGGTTGGGAGACGGCTACACCTTC
CASRGLGDGYTF
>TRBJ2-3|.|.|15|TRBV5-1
TGCGCCAGCAGCTTATTACAGGGTGAGGGAGATACGCAGTATTTT
CASSLLQGEGDTQYF
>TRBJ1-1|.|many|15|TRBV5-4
TGTGCCAGCAGCTTGGGAGGAGGAGTGAACACTGAAGCTTTCTTT
CASSLGGGVNTEAFF
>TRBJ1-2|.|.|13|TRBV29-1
TGCAGCGTTGAAGCGGAGGCCCGATATGGCTACACCTTC
CSVEAEARYGYTF
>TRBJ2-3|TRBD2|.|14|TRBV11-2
TGTGCCAGCAGCAGGACTAGCGGGGCAGATACGCAGTATTTT
CASSRTSGADTQYF
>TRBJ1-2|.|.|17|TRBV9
TGTGCCAGCAGCGTATCCCCGGGTCCTCTAATTGTCTATGGCTACACCTTC
CASSVSPGPLIVYGYTF
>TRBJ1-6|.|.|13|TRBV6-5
TGTGCCAGCAGTTATGGCCCTTATTCACCCCTCCACTTT
CASSYGPYSPLHF
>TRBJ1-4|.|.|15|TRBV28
TGTGCCAGCAGGATCAGGTTAGGAACTAATGAAAAACTGTTTTTT
CASRIRLGTNEKLFF
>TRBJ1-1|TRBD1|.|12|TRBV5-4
TGTGCCAGCAGCCCGTACAGGGGTGAAGCTTTCTTT
CASSPYRGEAFF
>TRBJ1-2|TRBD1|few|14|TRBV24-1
TGTGCCACCAGTGATTTTGGGACAGCCTATGGCTACACCTTC
CATSDFGTAYGYTF
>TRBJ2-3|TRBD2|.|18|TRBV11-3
TGTGCCAGCAGCTTCAGCATCGACTTGGCTAGCGGGACAGATACGCAGTATTTT
CASSFSIDLASGTDTQYF
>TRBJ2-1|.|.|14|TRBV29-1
TGCAGCGTGTGGGGAGGCGGACAATACAATGAGCAGTTCTTC
CSVWGGGQYNEQFF
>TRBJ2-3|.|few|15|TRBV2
TGTGCCAGCAACGGCAGGGCGGCTTTCACAGATACGCAGTATTTT
CASNGRAAFTDTQYF
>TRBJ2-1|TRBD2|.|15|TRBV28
TGTGCCAGCACCGCGAGCGGGATGTCCGTGAATGAGCAGTTCTTC
CASTASGMSVNEQFF
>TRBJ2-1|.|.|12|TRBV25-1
TGTGCCAGCAGTGAGGAGTACAATGAGCAGTTCTTC
CASSEEYNEQFF
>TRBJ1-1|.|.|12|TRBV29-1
TGCAGCGGCGATGGAGTAGGTACTGAAGCTTTCTTT
CSGDGVGTEAFF
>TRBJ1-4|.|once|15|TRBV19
TGTGCCAGTAGTTCGGGGGTCGGAGCTAATGAAAAACTGTTTTTT
CASSSGVGANEKLFF
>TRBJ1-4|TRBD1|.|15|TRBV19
TGTGCCAGTAGTATCGGGACAGGGGTGAGAGAAAAACTGTTTTTT
CASSIGTGVREKLFF
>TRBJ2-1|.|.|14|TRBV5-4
TGTGCCAGCAGCTTGTTAGTTCGAGACAATGAGCAGTTCTTC
CASSLLVRDNEQFF
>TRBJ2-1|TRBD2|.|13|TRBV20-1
TGCAGTGCTCGTGGACTAGCGGGACCCAAGCAGTTCTTC
CSARGLAGPKQFF
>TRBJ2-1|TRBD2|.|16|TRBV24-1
TGTGCCACCAGTGATTTTGCGGGGGGCTCCTACAATGAGCAGTTCTTC
CATSDFAGGSYNEQFF
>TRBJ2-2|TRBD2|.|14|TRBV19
TGTGCCAGTAGCGGACTAGTTAACACCGGGGAGCTGTTTTTT
CASSGLVNTGELFF
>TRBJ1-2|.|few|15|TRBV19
TGTGCCAGTAGAATTACAGGGCCCGGGGACTATGGCTACACCTTC
CASRITGPGDYGYTF